This TCR beta chain was captured in a study of blood T cell repertoires in COVID-19. Method: immunoSEQ multiplex PCR; TCRdb's copy keeps in-frame clones and lacks some. The table includes roughly 68,000 clones, 88% detected once. V was shortened by 5 bases and J by 2 bases, with 16 bases between the two germline ends. CDR3 length: 15 amino acids. The V gene's germline CDR1 is SGHAT and CDR2 FQNNGV. Material: peripheral blood. The TCR was taken from a man aged 45-65 years with acute or convalescent COVID-19. The chain is built from TRBV11-2 and TRBJ2-7; possibly TRBD1 for D (6 bases). CDR3 nucleotides: TGTGCCAGCAGCATCGGGACACCCGGACCCTACGAGCAGTACTTC. It specifies CASSIGTPGPYEQYF.